Listed here are 6 T cell receptor beta chains from one sample, sequenced in a study of T cell repertoires in cytomegalovirus infection. One entry per CDR3 protein results from TCRdb running MiXCR on the reads. The sample records approximately 350,000 distinct CDR3 sequences, nearly 35% being singletons. Their specific antigens are unknown. The sample in question was cultured PBMCs, obtained from culture after CMV antigen stimulation. These receptors were collected from a human donor in good health (CMV status not recorded). Some clones in this sample may be carry-over from other donors' samples.

This clonotype was detected once. The rearrangement joins TRBV28 to TRBJ1-4; D unresolved. The V end was cut by 7 bases, the J end by 8 bases, with 17 bases between. Germline CDR1 MDHEN, CDR2 SYDVKM. The CDR3 length is 14 residues. The CDR3 region is CASTSPGTDEKLFF. The CDR3 DNA is TGTGCCAGCACCTCCCCGGGAACGGACGAAAAACTGTTTTTT.

The chain couples TRBV20-1 to TRBJ2-2; weak D call: TRBD1 (5 bases). This CDR3 is built from 12 residues. Germline V gene sequence: CDR1 DFQATT, CDR2 SNEGSKA (reference sequence). The ends were cut back, 4 bases at V and 5 bases at J, with 8 bases in the middle. CDR3 DNA sequence: TGCAGTGCTACAGACAGAACCGGGGAGCTGTTTTTT. Amino acids: CSATDRTGELFF.

The rearrangement joins TRBV19 to TRBJ2-7; weak D call: TRBD1 (5 bases). The germline V and J ends were trimmed by 3 bases and 4 bases, with 7 bases remaining between them. This CDR3 region has 12 residues. CDR1 and CDR2 (germline): LNHDA, SQIVND (reference sequence). CDR3 loop: CASSMQGYEQYF. CDR3 nucleotide sequence: TGTGCCAGTAGTATGCAGGGTTACGAGCAGTACTTC. The entire variable domain, with the rest obtained from reference TRBV19 and TRBJ2-7, is as follows: DGGITQSPKYLFRKEGQNVTLSCEQNLNHDAMYWYRQDPGQGLRLIYYSQIVNDFQKGDIAEGYSVSREKKESFPLTVTSAQKNPTAFYLCASSMQGYEQYFGPGTRLTVT.

This clonotype was observed a few times. The chain has TRBV7-2 and TRBJ2-4; possible D gene TRBD1, 6 bases. With 0 bases removed from V and 6 bases from J, the gap between germline ends came to 9 bases. CDR1 SGHTA and CDR2 FQGNSA come from the germline V gene. The CDR3 covers 14 residues. The CDR3 spells CASSLATGRNIQYF. As DNA, the CDR3 is TGTGCCAGCAGCTTAGCTACAGGGAGAAACATTCAGTACTTC.

V and J are TRBV4-3 and TRBJ2-1; possibly TRBD1 for D (6 bases). V lost 0 bases, J lost 1 base, and 7 bases lay in between. The CDR3 extends over 15 amino acids. Looked up from germline, CDR1 is LGHNA and CDR2 is YSLEER. In nucleotides, the CDR3 is TGCGCCAGCAGCCAAGACGACAGGTCCTACAATGAGCAGTTCTTC. Translation: CASSQDDRSYNEQFF.

The chain joins TRBV7-2 to TRBJ2-1; 7 nucleotides match TRBD2. Germline trimming cut 3 bases from V and 6 bases from J; bases unmatched to any gene: 5. The CDR3 is 14 residues long. The germline gives CDR1 SGHTA, CDR2 FQGNSA. The CDR3 DNA reads TGTGCCAGCAGCTTCCCGGGGAGGGGCAATGAGCAGTTCTTC. Translation: CASSFPGRGNEQFF. The full variable domain, completed using reference TRBV7-2 and TRBJ2-1, is GAGVSQSPSNKVTEKGKDVELRCDPISGHTALYWYRQSLGQGLEFLIYFQGNSAPDKSGLPSDRFSAERTGGSVSTLTIQRTQQEDSAVYLCASSFPGRGNEQFFGPGTRLTVL.